These 18 T cell receptor beta chains were sequenced from one sample in a study of T cell changes during pregnancy in multiple sclerosis. Using immunoSEQ multiplex PCR, the repertoire was profiled, and TCRdb retains in-frame clones only, with some absent. This sample has around 68,000 clones, with 75% to 95% found just once. Sequencing used peripheral blood, obtained after pregnancy. The source is a female donor in good health, enrolled as a control in a pregnancy study.

This chain links TRBV20-1 with TRBJ1-1; no reliable D call. Trimming pared 7 bases from V and 3 bases from J, leaving 9 bases between. The CDR3 extends over 11 amino acids. The germline CDR1 and CDR2 sequences are DFQATT and SNEGSKA (reference sequence). CDR3 in amino acids: CSVAGDTEAFF. The CDR3 DNA reads TGCAGTGTGGCCGGGGACACTGAAGCTTTCTTT.

The gene calls are TRBV4-1 and TRBJ2-3; 12 nucleotides line up with TRBD2. V trimming: 0 bases; J trimming: 6 bases; junction bases outside the gene matches: 7. Germline assignment: CDR1 MGHRA and CDR2 YSYEKL. The CDR3 is 17 amino acids. CDR3 sequence reads: CASSQETSGGFSDTQYF. Written as DNA, the CDR3 is TGCGCCAGCAGCCAAGAGACTAGCGGGGGCTTTTCGGATACGCAGTATTTT.

This sequence joins TRBV5-1 and TRBJ1-2; 8 bases align to TRBD1. The V and J ends lost 1 base and 8 bases, in that order; junction bases with no gene match: 10. The CDR3 consists of 15 residues. Germline assignment: CDR1 SGHRS and CDR2 YFSETQ. The CDR3 loop reads CASSLTQGQVGGYTF. Written as DNA, the CDR3 is TGCGCCAGCAGCTTGACCCAGGGACAGGTTGGGGGCTACACCTTC.

This clone was seen a few times. The V and J genes are TRBV30 and TRBJ1-1, with D perhaps matching TRBD1 (5 bases). Germline assignment: CDR1 GTSNPN and CDR2 SVGIG (reference sequence). The CDR3 runs to 15 residues. With 0 bases removed from V and 4 bases from J, the gap between germline ends came to 15 bases. This CDR3 is CAWSVVQGRGTEAFF. In DNA form, the CDR3 reads TGTGCCTGGAGTGTAGTTCAGGGTAGGGGCACTGAAGCTTTCTTT. The whole variable domain, remainder taken from reference TRBV30 and TRBJ1-1, is SQTIHQWPATLVQPVGSPLSLECTVEGTSNPNLYWYRQAAGRGLQLLFYSVGIGQISSEVPQNLSASRPQDRQFILSSKKLLLSDSGFYLCAWSVVQGRGTEAFFGQGTRLTVV.

This clone has more than one count but fewer than ten. V usage is TRBV21-1 and J usage is TRBJ2-2; the table's D call, TRBD2, has no DNA check behind it. TRBV21-1 is a recognized pseudogene. This CDR3 comprises 15 residues. The CDR3 spells CASSNRKARSGELFF. CDR3 coding DNA: TGTGCCAGCAGCAATCGTAAAGCTCGGAGCGGGGAGCTGTTTTTT.

The chain recombines TRBV30 with TRBJ1-3; 8 bases fit TRBD1. The CDR3 spans 14 residues. Germline assignment: CDR1 GTSNPN and CDR2 SVGIG (reference sequence). With 7 bases clipped from V and 2 bases from J, the junction kept 7 bases outside the gene matches. CDR3 nucleotide sequence: TGTGCCTCTGGACAGGGCGAGCCTGGAAACACCATATATTTT. Amino acid sequence: CASGQGEPGNTIYF.

The V call is TRBV6-8, the J call TRBJ1-5; D possibly corresponds to TRBD1 (6 bases). The CDR3 runs 15 residues. The germline V and J ends were trimmed by 6 bases and 6 bases, with 18 bases remaining between them. CDR1 is MNHGY and CDR2 is SAAAGT in the germline V gene. The CDR3 DNA reads TGTGCCAGCAGATGTACAGGGTACCGGTCTCAGCCCCAGCATTTT. Encoded protein: CASRCTGYRSQPQHF.

The sample holds one count of this clone. The V gene is TRBV11-3, the J gene TRBJ2-1; TRBD1 agrees at 9 bases. The CDR3 runs 16 residues. The ends lost 3 bases at V and 6 bases at J; junction bases unmatched: 9. Germline V gene lookup returns CDR1 SGHNT and CDR2 YENEEA. CDR3 amino acids: CASSLGDRAKGNEQFF. The CDR3 region has the DNA TGTGCCAGCAGCTTGGGGGACAGGGCAAAGGGCAATGAGCAGTTCTTC.

The chain recombines TRBV19 with TRBJ1-5; D possibly corresponds to TRBD1 (6 bases). Per germline, CDR1 LNHDA and CDR2 SQIVND (reference sequence). The CDR3 has 15 residues. Deletions cut 4 bases from V and 0 bases from J, with 10 bases between. CDR3 protein: CASSTDRSSNQPQHF. CDR3 sequence (DNA): TGTGCCAGTAGTACCGACAGGTCTAGCAATCAGCCCCAGCATTTT.

This clone came up once. The gene calls are TRBV12-5 and TRBJ1-2; TRBD1 matches at 7 bases. This CDR3 spans 19 amino acids. V gave up 0 bases and J gave up 6 bases; unmatched junction bases: 19. The germline V gene has CDR1 LGHNT and CDR2 FRNRAP. The CDR3 DNA follows: TGTGCTAGTGGTTTGGTTTTCGCAGGGGGTCGAGGCATGGTGAATGGCTACACCTTC. Protein product: CASGLVFAGGRGMVNGYTF.

This clone has a single count. This chain uses TRBV10-3 with TRBJ1-2, with a weak D call TRBD1 (5 bases). CDR3 size: 12 residues. Looked up from germline, CDR1 is ENHRY and CDR2 is SYGVKD. Trimming removed 10 bases at V and 2 bases at J, with 11 bases between. CDR3 nucleotide sequence: TGTGCCACCCGGGAGGGGAACTATGGCTACACCTTC. Its translation: CATREGNYGYTF.

The CDR3 region is CASSEDASNPPSYEQYF. The DNA of the CDR3 is TGTGCCAGCAGTGAGGACGCTAGCAACCCCCCTTCATACGAGCAGTACTTC. The chain joins TRBV2 to TRBJ2-7; TRBD2 might be the D (5 bases). The CDR3 is made up of 17 amino acids. Germline-derived CDR1 and CDR2 are SNHLY and FYNNEI. The V end was cut by 3 bases, the J end by 4 bases, with 22 bases between.

This chain joins TRBV6-1 and TRBJ1-2, with TRBD1 identical over 7 bases. V shed 3 bases, J shed 0 bases, and the junction held 1 base outside the gene matches. In germline, CDR1 is MNHNS, CDR2 SASEGT. The CDR3 covers 14 residues. CDR3 in amino acids: CASSEGTANYGYTF. The CDR3 DNA reads as TGTGCCAGCAGTGAGGGGACAGCTAACTATGGCTACACCTTC.

The J gene is TRBJ2-5, the V gene TRBV9, with D tentatively TRBD1 (5 bases). Germline CDR1 reads SGDLS; CDR2 reads YYNGEE. Trimming stripped 0 bases from V and 3 bases from J, with 12 bases between. The CDR3 runs to 15 residues. CDR3 bases: TGTGCCAGCAGCGTAGTTGCAGGGTCGGAAGAGACCCAGTACTTC. Amino acid sequence: CASSVVAGSEETQYF.

For the CDR3, the DNA is TGTGCCAGCAGCTTAGTTCGACAGGACAATTCACCCCTCCACTTT. Encoded protein: CASSLVRQDNSPLHF. The rearrangement joins TRBV7-8 to TRBJ1-6; D possibly corresponds to TRBD1 (6 bases). The germline V gene encodes CDR1 SGHVS and CDR2 FQNEAQ. Trimming removed 1 base at V and 7 bases at J, with 11 bases between. The CDR3 extends over 15 amino acids.

This clone was recorded only once. The V and J genes are TRBV13 and TRBJ1-2, with D unclear. Per germline, CDR1 PRHDT and CDR2 FYEKMQ (reference sequence). Trimming took off 2 bases at V and 13 bases at J, with 14 bases between the two ends. CDR3 length equals 12 residues. Here the CDR3 DNA reads TGTGCCAGCAGCTTAATGTCGGAGAGGTGCACCTTC. Its protein is CASSLMSERCTF. Using reference TRBV13 and TRBJ1-2 for the parts outside the CDR3, the full variable domain is AAGVIQSPRHLIKEKRETATLKCYPIPRHDTVYWYQQGPGQDPQFLISFYEKMQSDKGSIPDRFSAQQFSDYHSELNMSSLELGDSALYFCASSLMSERCTFGSGTRLTVV.

The chain links TRBV30 to TRBJ2-1, with TRBD2 identical over 13 bases. V shed 0 bases, J shed 0 bases, and the junction held 8 bases outside the gene matches. The germline gives CDR1 GTSNPN, CDR2 SVGIG (reference sequence). The CDR3 extends over 19 amino acids. In DNA form, the CDR3 reads TGTGCCTGGAGTGTACTGACTAGCGGGGGGCGCCTCTCCTACAATGAGCAGTTCTTC. Amino acids: CAWSVLTSGGRLSYNEQFF.

The chain carries TRBV30 and TRBJ1-4; maybe TRBD1 (5 bases). This CDR3 region has 14 residues. V lost 2 bases and J 5 bases, leaving 12 bases between the germline ends. Germline V gene data show CDR1 as GTSNPN and CDR2 as SVGIG (reference sequence). For the CDR3, the DNA is TGTGCCTGGAGTCCGGGACTGACAAATGAAAAACTGTTTTTT. It codes for CAWSPGLTNEKLFF.